This T cell receptor (beta chain) was recovered during a study of T cells in Graves' hyperthyroidism and ophthalmopathy. This clonotype was found a few times. Its target is unknown. Findings and limits, study-wide: Most clonotypes expanded in thyroid above 0.001 were likewise present in blood.

Authors of the study amplified TCR beta CDR3 regions from RNA transcripts. A first-round RT-PCR of the TCR CDR3 used the HTBI primer set. TCRdb fed the multiplex PCR reads into MiXCR, producing one record per CDR3 protein. This sample has nearly 600,000 distinct CDR3 sequences; around 13% occur once, and the top ten carry 5% to 7%. A patient was excluded if there was uncontrolled infection, other autoimmune disease, pregnancy or lactation. Clinical symptoms, serum thyroxine, TRAb, thyroid ultrasound and orbital computed tomography established diagnosis. Trimming cost V 5 bases and J 2 bases, with 19 bases left between them. The CDR3 is made up of 17 amino acids. The germline V gene encodes CDR1 SGHVS and CDR2 FQNEAQ.

The sequenced material came from blood. The source of this sequence is a woman in her 30s with Graves' hyperthyroidism that later progressed to Graves' ophthalmopathy. The V gene is TRBV7-8, the J gene TRBJ1-5, with D perhaps matching TRBD1 (5 bases). CDR3 loop: CASSPGAVLRGNQPQHF. CDR3 DNA: TGTGCCAGCAGCCCAGGTGCGGTACTCAGGGGCAATCAGCCCCAGCATTTT.